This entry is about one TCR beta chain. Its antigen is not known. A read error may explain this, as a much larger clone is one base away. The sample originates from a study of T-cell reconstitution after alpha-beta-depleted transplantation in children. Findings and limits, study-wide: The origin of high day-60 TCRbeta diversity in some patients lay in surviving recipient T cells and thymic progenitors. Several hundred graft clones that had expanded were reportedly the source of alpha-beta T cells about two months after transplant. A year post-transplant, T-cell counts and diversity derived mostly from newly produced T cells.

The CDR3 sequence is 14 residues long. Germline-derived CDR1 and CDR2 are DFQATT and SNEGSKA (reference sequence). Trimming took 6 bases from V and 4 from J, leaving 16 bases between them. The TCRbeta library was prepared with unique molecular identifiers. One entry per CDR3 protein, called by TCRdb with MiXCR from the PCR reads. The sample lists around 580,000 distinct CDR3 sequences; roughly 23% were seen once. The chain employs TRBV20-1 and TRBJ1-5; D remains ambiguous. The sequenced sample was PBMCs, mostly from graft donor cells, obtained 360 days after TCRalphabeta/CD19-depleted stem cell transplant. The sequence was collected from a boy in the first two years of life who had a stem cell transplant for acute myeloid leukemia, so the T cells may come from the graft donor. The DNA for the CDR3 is TGCAGTGCGCAGAGGTCTCTAGCAAATCAGCCCCAGCATTTT. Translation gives CSAQRSLANQPQHF.